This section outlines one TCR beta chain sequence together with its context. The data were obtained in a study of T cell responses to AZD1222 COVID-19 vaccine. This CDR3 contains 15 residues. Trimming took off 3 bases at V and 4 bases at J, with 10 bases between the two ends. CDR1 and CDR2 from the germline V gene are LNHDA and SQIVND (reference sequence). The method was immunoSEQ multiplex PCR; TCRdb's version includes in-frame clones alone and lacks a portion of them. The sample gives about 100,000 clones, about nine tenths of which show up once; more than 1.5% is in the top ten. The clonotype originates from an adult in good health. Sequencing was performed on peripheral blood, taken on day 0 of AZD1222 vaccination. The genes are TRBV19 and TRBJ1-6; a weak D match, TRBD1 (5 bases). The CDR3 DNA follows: TGTGCCAGTAGTATCACACAGGCATATAATTCACCCCTCCACTTT. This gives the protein CASSITQAYNSPLHF.